This T cell receptor (beta chain) was identified during a study of blood T cell repertoires in COVID-19. Study context: Acute-phase and convalescent COVID-19 samples originated in the United States, Italy and Spain.

Cohort placement rested on clinical history that participants reported themselves. Up to 2 weeks before entering the study, exposed participants had met a COVID-19 case. The germline V gene has CDR1 WSHSY and CDR2 SAAADI. CDR3 length: 14 residues. V dropped 6 bases and J dropped 8 bases, with 17 bases sitting between them. The data were produced by immunoSEQ multiplex PCR, yet TCRdb's version contains in-frame clones alone and is incomplete. This table holds around 250,000 clones, over 80% found once. This TCR came from a middle-aged man who had been exposed to COVID-19. The V call is TRBV10-2, the J call TRBJ2-1; D possibly corresponds to TRBD2 (6 bases). The sequenced sample consisted of PBMCs or T cells enriched from blood (not recorded which). In nucleotides, the CDR3 is TGCGCCAGCAGACGGGACTTAGGATCGCATGAGCAGTTCTTC. Its protein is CASRRDLGSHEQFF.